The rows below give T cell receptor beta chains drawn from one sample of a study of technical replicates of blood from a handful of donors. Using immunoSEQ multiplex PCR, the repertoire was profiled, and TCRdb retains in-frame clones only, with some absent. The sample contains 79,000 or so clones, approximately 96% of which appear only once. The sample was T cells isolated from PBMCs. The source is a human donor in good health. Both conserved end residues are part of each CDR3. D genes are given only for firm matches. Clone size is stated in some rows and not others, as once, few, many or a class when expanded.

NA	TRBV29-1	TRBD1	TRBJ2-7	CSVEVWSRQGGPYEQYF	TGCAGCGTTGAAGTATGGTCCAGACAGGGGGGACCCTACGAGCAGTACTTC
NA	TRBV5-6	TRBD1	TRBJ2-7	CASSLGGQGIFDEQYF	TGTGCCAGCAGCCTGGGAGGACAGGGAATCTTCGACGAGCAGTACTTC
NA	TRBV6-5	TRBD1	TRBJ2-2	CASSTQGSGTGELFF	TGTGCCAGCAGTACACAGGGGAGCGGCACCGGGGAGCTGTTTTTT
NA	TRBV7-6	NA	TRBJ2-2	CASSYSNTGELFF	TGTGCCAGCAGCTACTCCAACACCGGGGAGCTGTTTTTT
NA	TRBV6-5	TRBD1	TRBJ2-7	CASKAGQGAYEQYF	TGTGCCAGCAAGGCCGGACAGGGGGCCTACGAGCAGTACTTC
NA	TRBV6-6	NA	TRBJ2-7	CASSYDAESGEQYF	TGTGCCAGCAGTTACGATGCCGAATCCGGCGAGCAGTACTTC
NA	TRBV5-4	TRBD1	TRBJ2-3	CASSLGQGAQYF	TGTGCCAGCAGCTTGGGACAGGGGGCGCAGTATTTT
NA	TRBV2	TRBD2	TRBJ2-2	CASKAAGLNTGELFF	TGTGCCAGCAAGGCGGCGGGACTAAACACCGGGGAGCTGTTTTTT
NA	TRBV9	NA	TRBJ1-2	CASTQTGFNYGYTF	TGTGCCAGCACCCAAACAGGGTTCAACTATGGCTACACCTTC
once	TRBV29-1	NA	TRBJ1-4	CSARREANEKLFF	TGCAGCGCCAGGCGGGAGGCTAATGAAAAACTGTTTTTT
NA	TRBV12-2	NA	TRBJ2-5	CASRPLAGGLMGETQYF	TGTGCAAGTCGCCCACTAGCGGGAGGGCTGATGGGAGAGACCCAGTACTTC
NA	TRBV11-3	NA	TRBJ1-1	CASSYTGSHTEAFF	TGTGCCAGCAGCTATACAGGGTCGCACACTGAAGCTTTCTTT
NA	TRBV19	TRBD1	TRBJ1-1	CASSIGTQGGFEAFF	TGTGCCAGTAGTATAGGGACTCAAGGGGGCTTTGAAGCTTTCTTT
NA	TRBV18	NA	TRBJ2-3	CASSPPGQALNTQYF	TGTGCCAGCTCACCCCCGGGACAAGCGCTTAATACGCAGTATTTT
NA	TRBV27	TRBD2	TRBJ2-2	CASSLLAGGLFF	TGTGCCAGCAGTTTATTGGCGGGAGGTCTGTTTTTT
NA	TRBV27	NA	TRBJ2-7	CASSLGRGPYEQYF	TGTGCCAGCAGTTTAGGCAGGGGCCCCTACGAGCAGTACTTC
NA	TRBV7-3	TRBD2	TRBJ2-7	CASSPGVAGASYEQYF	TGTGCCAGCAGCCCCGGGGTAGCGGGAGCAAGCTACGAGCAGTACTTC
NA	TRBV4-2	TRBD1	TRBJ2-7	CASSQDPPGQGNEQYF	TGTGCCAGCAGCCAAGATCCACCGGGACAGGGGAACGAGCAGTACTTC
NA	TRBV5-5	NA	TRBJ1-5	CASSLTGNQPQHF	TGTGCCAGCAGCTTGACAGGGAATCAGCCCCAGCATTTT
NA	TRBV19	NA	TRBJ2-2	CASSQGVADNTGELFF	TGTGCCAGTAGCCAAGGGGTAGCGGATAACACCGGGGAGCTGTTTTTT
NA	TRBV7-2	NA	TRBJ2-6	CASSLAVTYSGANVLTF	TGTGCCAGCAGCTTAGCCGTCACCTACTCTGGGGCCAACGTCCTGACTTTC
NA	TRBV18	NA	TRBJ1-1	CASSPARDPQNTEAFF	TGTGCCAGCTCACCTGCGCGGGACCCACAGAACACTGAAGCTTTCTTT
NA	TRBV28	TRBD2	TRBJ2-1	CASSLGREKYNEQFF	TGTGCCAGCAGTTTGGGGCGGGAGAAGTACAATGAGCAGTTCTTC
NA	TRBV4-1	NA	TRBJ2-3	CASSQVLVSSRDTQYF	TGCGCCAGCAGCCAAGTTCTAGTGAGTTCCCGAGATACGCAGTATTTT
NA	TRBV4-3	TRBD2	TRBJ2-5	CASSQRTSAREETQYF	TGCGCCAGCAGCCAAAGGACTAGCGCACGTGAAGAGACCCAGTACTTC
once	TRBV19	NA	TRBJ1-5	CASTYSPGRPQHF	TGTGCCAGTACTTACAGCCCCGGTCGACCCCAGCATTTT
NA	TRBV27	NA	TRBJ2-6	CASSTRSSGANVLTF	TGTGCCAGCAGTACCCGTAGCTCTGGGGCCAACGTCCTGACTTTC
NA	TRBV5-1	TRBD1	TRBJ2-7	CASSLGTGGREQYF	TGCGCCAGCAGCTTAGGGACAGGGGGCCGCGAGCAGTACTTC
NA	TRBV9	NA	TRBJ1-1	CASSVGYSTEAFF	TGTGCCAGCAGCGTAGGATATAGCACTGAAGCTTTCTTT
NA	TRBV20-1	NA	TRBJ2-5	CSARQETQYF	TGCAGTGCGCGCCAAGAGACCCAGTACTTC
once	TRBV28	NA	TRBJ1-5	CASSSAGFSNQPQHF	TGTGCCAGCAGTTCCGCAGGTTTTAGCAATCAGCCCCAGCATTTT
few	TRBV6-1	TRBD2	TRBJ2-2	CASKLAGDHGELFF	TGTGCCAGCAAACTAGCGGGAGATCACGGGGAGCTGTTTTTT
NA	TRBV27	TRBD1	TRBJ2-7	CASSTGQGSYEQYF	TGTGCCAGCAGTACGGGACAGGGATCATACGAGCAGTACTTC
NA	TRBV6-1	NA	TRBJ1-2	CASRFRDFYGYTF	TGTGCCAGCAGATTCCGGGACTTCTATGGCTACACCTTC
NA	TRBV7-7	NA	TRBJ2-3	CASSFRLGMPDTQYF	TGTGCTAGCAGCTTTCGACTGGGTATGCCAGATACGCAGTATTTT
NA	TRBV7-3	NA	TRBJ2-1	CASSLRGSYNEQFF	TGTGCCAGCAGCTTAAGAGGGTCCTACAATGAGCAGTTCTTC
NA	TRBV19	NA	TRBJ2-1	CASSIFGLVSSYNEQFF	TGTGCCAGTAGTATTTTTGGGCTGGTGAGCTCCTACAATGAGCAGTTCTTC
NA	TRBV15	NA	TRBJ2-2	CATSTLNRGGELFF	TGTGCCACCAGCACCCTAAACCGAGGCGGGGAGCTGTTTTTT
NA	TRBV9	NA	TRBJ1-1	CASSVPGAEAFF	TGTGCCAGCAGCGTACCCGGAGCTGAAGCTTTCTTT
NA	TRBV5-1	NA	TRBJ2-4	CASSLNDANIQYF	TGCGCCAGCAGCTTGAACGATGCGAACATTCAGTACTTC
NA	TRBV9	TRBD1	TRBJ2-1	CASSGNVGQGAPNEQFF	TGTGCCAGCAGCGGCAATGTAGGACAGGGGGCTCCCAATGAGCAGTTCTTC
NA	TRBV6-5	NA	TRBJ1-1	CASSYLAIDKTTEAFF	TGTGCCAGCAGTTACTTGGCCATCGATAAAACCACTGAAGCTTTCTTT
NA	TRBV7-2	NA	TRBJ1-2	CASSLLGGGYTF	TGTGCCAGCAGCTTACTCGGGGGTGGCTACACCTTC
NA	TRBV9	NA	TRBJ1-1	CASSVGERSFAEAFF	TGTGCCAGCAGCGTAGGTGAACGCAGTTTCGCTGAAGCTTTCTTT
NA	TRBV13	NA	TRBJ2-1	CASSSSAYREQFF	TGTGCCAGCAGCTCAAGCGCTTACAGGGAGCAGTTCTTC
NA	TRBV6-5	NA	TRBJ2-1	CASTPGGGHEQFF	TGTGCCAGCACCCCGGGAGGGGGCCATGAGCAGTTCTTC
NA	TRBV6-5	TRBD1	TRBJ2-1	CASNDRGYYNEQFF	TGTGCCAGCAACGACAGGGGCTACTACAATGAGCAGTTCTTC
NA	TRBV29-1	TRBD1	TRBJ1-1	CSFNRGTEAFF	TGCAGCTTCAACAGGGGCACTGAAGCTTTCTTT
NA	TRBV7-6	NA	TRBJ1-2	CASSPTDRPYYGYTF	TGTGCCAGCAGCCCAACTGACAGGCCCTACTATGGCTACACCTTC
NA	TRBV7-3	NA	TRBJ2-7	CASSLQGAYEQYF	TGTGCCAGCAGCTTACAAGGGGCCTACGAGCAGTACTTC
NA	TRBV29-1	NA	TRBJ1-1	CSYRVTEAFF	TGCAGCTACAGGGTCACTGAAGCTTTCTTT
NA	TRBV9	TRBD2	TRBJ2-7	CASSATSGGTYEQYF	TGTGCCAGCAGCGCCACTAGCGGGGGAACCTACGAGCAGTACTTC
NA	TRBV19	TRBD1	TRBJ1-5	CACRGNQPQHF	TGTGCCTGCAGGGGGAATCAGCCCCAGCATTTT